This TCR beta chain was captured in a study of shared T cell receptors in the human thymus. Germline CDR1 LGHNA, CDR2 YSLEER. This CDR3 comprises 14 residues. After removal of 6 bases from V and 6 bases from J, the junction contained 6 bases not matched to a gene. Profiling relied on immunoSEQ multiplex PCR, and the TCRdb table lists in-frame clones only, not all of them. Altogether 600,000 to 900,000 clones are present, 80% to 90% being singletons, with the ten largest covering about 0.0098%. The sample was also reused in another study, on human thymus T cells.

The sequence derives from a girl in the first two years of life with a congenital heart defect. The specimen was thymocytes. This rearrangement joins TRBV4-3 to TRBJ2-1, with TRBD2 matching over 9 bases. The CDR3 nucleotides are TGCGCCAGCAGGGACCCACTAGCGGGCAATGAGCAGTTCTTC. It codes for CASRDPLAGNEQFF.